A selection of T cell receptor beta chains follows, all from one sample in a study of OX40 agonist ivuxolimab in advanced cancers. The repertoire was sequenced with immunoSEQ multiplex PCR; TCRdb's copy has only in-frame clones and lacks some. Of under 20,000 clones listed, 65% to 75% are singletons. This material consisted of CD4+ or CD8+ T cells sorted from blood, taken in a trial of the OX40 agonist ivuxolimab. These TCRs come from an adult with an advanced solid tumor such as melanoma, head and neck, liver or kidney cancer. Both conserved end residues are part of each CDR3. A D gene is named only where the DNA matches it firmly. Expanded clones get a size class; other rows say once, few or many, or leave the size out.

clone_size,d_call,cdr3_length,j_call,v_call,cdr3_aa,cdr3_nt
.,.,12,TRBJ2-1,TRBV5-1,CASSLEYNEQFF,TGCGCCAGCAGCTTGGAGTACAATGAGCAGTTCTTC
few,TRBD2,18,TRBJ2-1,TRBV7-8,CASSLEGSGESSYNEQFF,TGTGCCAGCAGCTTAGAAGGTAGCGGGGAGAGCTCCTACAATGAGCAGTTCTTC
.,.,13,TRBJ1-2,TRBV9,CASSVGSTVGYTF,TGTGCCAGCAGCGTGGGGTCCACGGTTGGCTACACCTTC
.,.,13,TRBJ1-5,TRBV4-1,CATGRDINQPQHF,TGCGCCACCGGACGGGACATCAATCAGCCCCAGCATTTT
.,.,15,TRBJ1-2,TRBV6-5,CASSYSSRGVGGYTF,TGTGCCAGCAGTTACTCGTCGAGGGGTGTAGGCGGCTACACCTTC
.,TRBD2,15,TRBJ2-7,TRBV15,CATSSLGGGAYEQYF,TGTGCCACCAGCTCCCTTGGCGGGGGGGCCTACGAGCAGTACTTC
.,.,16,TRBJ2-1,TRBV4-3,CASSQDRGGSYNEQFF,TGCGCCAGCAGCCAAGATCGAGGGGGCTCCTACAATGAGCAGTTCTTC
.,TRBD1,16,TRBJ2-7,TRBV4-2,CASSQEQGALGHEQYF,TGTGCCAGCAGCCAAGAACAGGGGGCGCTCGGCCACGAGCAGTACTTC
.,TRBD1,17,TRBJ2-7,TRBV4-1,CASSRPGAGTEVYEQYF,TGCGCCAGCAGCCGCCCTGGTGCCGGGACAGAAGTCTACGAGCAGTACTTC
once,TRBD1,14,TRBJ2-5,TRBV9,CASSVVDRGETQYF,TGTGCCAGCAGCGTAGTAGACAGGGGAGAGACCCAGTACTTC
.,.,11,TRBJ2-1,TRBV28,CASSFYNEQFF,TGTGCCAGCAGTTTTTACAATGAGCAGTTCTTC
few,.,12,TRBJ1-5,TRBV28,CASSPPRGPQHF,TGTGCCAGCAGTCCCCCGAGGGGGCCCCAGCATTTT
.,.,15,TRBJ2-7,TRBV2,CASSEAWLKRYEQYF,TGTGCCAGCAGTGAAGCTTGGCTAAAGCGCTACGAGCAGTACTTC
.,.,13,TRBJ2-7,TRBV9,CASSVGGRGEQYF,TGTGCCAGCAGCGTAGGAGGGCGTGGCGAGCAGTACTTC
.,.,12,TRBJ2-7,TRBV27,CASSLWGSEQYF,TGTGCCAGCAGTTTATGGGGCTCCGAGCAGTACTTC
.,.,14,TRBJ1-4,TRBV7-9,CASSPGQYNEKLFF,TGTGCCAGCAGCCCTGGACAATATAATGAAAAACTGTTTTTT
.,.,18,TRBJ2-3,TRBV7-2,CASSLEVAGPVSTDTQYF,TGTGCCAGCAGCTTAGAGGTGGCGGGGCCGGTCTCCACAGATACGCAGTATTTT
.,TRBD2,15,TRBJ2-7,TRBV27,CASSLSWGLTYEQYF,TGTGCCAGCAGTTTATCGTGGGGACTAACCTACGAGCAGTACTTC
few,TRBD1,15,TRBJ1-6,TRBV13,CASSSTGIDNSPLHF,TGTGCCAGCAGCTCGACAGGGATTGATAATTCACCCCTCCACTTT
.,TRBD1,14,TRBJ2-1,TRBV30,CAWSAGTADNEQFF,TGTGCCTGGAGTGCCGGGACAGCCGACAATGAGCAGTTCTTC
.,.,16,TRBJ1-5,TRBV5-5,CASSPRDSNYNQPQHF,TGTGCCAGCAGCCCCCGGGACTCAAACTACAATCAGCCCCAGCATTTT
.,TRBD1,16,TRBJ2-5,TRBV9,CASSTRTGALLETQYF,TGTGCCAGCAGCACGCGGACAGGGGCACTGTTGGAGACCCAGTACTTC
.,TRBD1,16,TRBJ2-3,TRBV7-6,CASSLDVRGPTDTQYF,TGTGCCAGCAGCTTAGATGTCAGGGGGCCAACAGATACGCAGTATTTT
.,TRBD2,19,TRBJ2-1,TRBV5-1,CASSLAPGLGASSYNEQFF,TGCGCCAGCAGCTTGGCGCCGGGACTAGGCGCCAGCTCCTACAATGAGCAGTTCTTC
.,TRBD1,16,TRBJ2-7,TRBV2,CASSESGDSYSYEQYF,TGTGCCAGCAGTGAGAGTGGGGACAGCTACTCCTACGAGCAGTACTTC
.,.,13,TRBJ1-2,TRBV9,CASSGAYSGGYTF,TGTGCCAGCAGCGGCGCCTACTCGGGTGGCTACACCTTC
.,.,12,TRBJ2-1,TRBV11-2,CASSFSGNEQFF,TGTGCCAGCAGCTTTTCTGGTAATGAGCAGTTCTTC
.,.,15,TRBJ1-2,TRBV9,CASSPSGESFYGYTF,TGTGCCAGCAGCCCCTCGGGAGAGAGTTTCTATGGCTACACCTTC
.,.,17,TRBJ1-5,TRBV28,CASSSPGGGYSNQPQHF,TGTGCCAGCAGTTCACCGGGGGGGGGTTATAGCAATCAGCCCCAGCATTTT